This T cell receptor beta chain was found in a study of OX40 agonist ivuxolimab in advanced cancers. For the study at large: As their treatment, patients were administered ivuxolimab, an agonistic anti-OX40 (CD134) antibody. Three patients got partial responses; one had hepatocellular carcinoma and two had cutaneous melanoma. From about 23 to 85 years was the age range, with a mean of approximately 58 years, and 70% to 85% were male.

V was trimmed by 3 bases and J by 5 bases, leaving 13 bases between them. Germline assignment: CDR1 GTSNPN and CDR2 SVGIG (reference sequence). The CDR3 contains 13 residues. Only in-frame clones appear in the TCRdb table, and some are missing; sequencing was by immunoSEQ multiplex PCR. The sample has about 70,000 clones; 86% are singletons. Collection of blood occurred at baseline, at cycle 4 day 1, and at cycle 7 day 1. This chain uses TRBV30 with TRBJ1-1; D gene uncertain. The material was CD4+ or CD8+ T cells sorted from blood, obtained in a trial of the OX40 agonist ivuxolimab. The clonotype comes from an adult with an advanced solid tumor such as melanoma, head and neck, liver or kidney cancer. Here the CDR3 DNA reads TGTGCCTGGAGGTTCGATGCGAAAACTGAAGCTTTCTTT. Amino acid sequence: CAWRFDAKTEAFF.